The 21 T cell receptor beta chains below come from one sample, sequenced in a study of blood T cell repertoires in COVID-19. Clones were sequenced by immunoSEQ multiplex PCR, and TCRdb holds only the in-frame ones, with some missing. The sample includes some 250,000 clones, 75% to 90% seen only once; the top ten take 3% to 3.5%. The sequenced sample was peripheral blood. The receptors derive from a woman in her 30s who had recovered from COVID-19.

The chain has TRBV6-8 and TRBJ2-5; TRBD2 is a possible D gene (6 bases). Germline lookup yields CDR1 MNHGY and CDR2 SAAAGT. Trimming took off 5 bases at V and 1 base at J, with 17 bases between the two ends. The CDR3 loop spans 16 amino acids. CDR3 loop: CASSPSPSAPQETQYF. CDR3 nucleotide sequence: TGTGCCAGCAGTCCAAGCCCTAGCGCGCCCCAAGAGACCCAGTACTTC.

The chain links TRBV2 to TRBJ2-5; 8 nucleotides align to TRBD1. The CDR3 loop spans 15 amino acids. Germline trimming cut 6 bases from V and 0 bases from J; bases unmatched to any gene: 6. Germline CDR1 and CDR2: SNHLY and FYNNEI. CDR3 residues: CASRLGQEYQETQYF. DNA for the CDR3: TGTGCCAGCAGACTGGGACAGGAGTACCAAGAGACCCAGTACTTC.

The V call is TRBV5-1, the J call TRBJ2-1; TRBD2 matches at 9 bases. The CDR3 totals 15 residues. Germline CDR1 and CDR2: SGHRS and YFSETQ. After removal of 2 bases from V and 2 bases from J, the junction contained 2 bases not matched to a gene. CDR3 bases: TGCGCCAGCAGCTTCATAGCGGGGGCCTACAATGAGCAGTTCTTC. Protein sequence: CASSFIAGAYNEQFF.

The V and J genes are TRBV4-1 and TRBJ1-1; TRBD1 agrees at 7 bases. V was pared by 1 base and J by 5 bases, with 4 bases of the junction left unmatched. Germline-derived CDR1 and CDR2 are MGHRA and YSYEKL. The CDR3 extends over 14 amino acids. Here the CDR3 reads CASSQVGGRTEAFF. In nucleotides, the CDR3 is TGCGCCAGCAGCCAAGTAGGGGGCCGGACTGAAGCTTTCTTT.

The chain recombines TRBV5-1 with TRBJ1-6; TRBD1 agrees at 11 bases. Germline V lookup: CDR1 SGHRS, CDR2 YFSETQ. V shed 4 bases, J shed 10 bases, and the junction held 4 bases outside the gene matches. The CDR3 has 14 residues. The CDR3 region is CASSLGTGGSPLHF. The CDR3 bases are TGCGCCAGCAGCCTAGGGACAGGGGGATCACCCCTCCACTTT.

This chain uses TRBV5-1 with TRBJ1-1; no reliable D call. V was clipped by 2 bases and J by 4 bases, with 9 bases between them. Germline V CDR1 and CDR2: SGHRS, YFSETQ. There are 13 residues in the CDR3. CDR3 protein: CASSFVEGTEAFF. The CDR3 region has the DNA TGCGCCAGCAGCTTTGTCGAGGGCACTGAAGCTTTCTTT.

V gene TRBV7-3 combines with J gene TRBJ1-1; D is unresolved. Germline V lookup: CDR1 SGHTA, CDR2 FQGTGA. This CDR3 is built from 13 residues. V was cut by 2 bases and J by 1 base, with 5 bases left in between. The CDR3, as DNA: TGTGCCAGCAGCTTACTGCGGAACACTGAAGCTTTCTTT. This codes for CASSLLRNTEAFF.

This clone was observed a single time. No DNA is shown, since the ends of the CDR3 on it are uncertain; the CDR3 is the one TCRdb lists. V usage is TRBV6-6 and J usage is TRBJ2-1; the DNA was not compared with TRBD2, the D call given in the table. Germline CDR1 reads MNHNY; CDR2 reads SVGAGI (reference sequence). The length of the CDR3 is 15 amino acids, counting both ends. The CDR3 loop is CASSSSGGSYNEQFF.

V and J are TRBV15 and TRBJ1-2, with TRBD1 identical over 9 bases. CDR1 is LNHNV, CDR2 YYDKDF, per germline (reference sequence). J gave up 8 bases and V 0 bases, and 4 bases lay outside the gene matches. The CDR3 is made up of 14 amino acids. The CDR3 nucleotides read TGTGCCACCAGCAGAGATAGGGACAGGGAAGGCTACACCTTC. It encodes CATSRDRDREGYTF.

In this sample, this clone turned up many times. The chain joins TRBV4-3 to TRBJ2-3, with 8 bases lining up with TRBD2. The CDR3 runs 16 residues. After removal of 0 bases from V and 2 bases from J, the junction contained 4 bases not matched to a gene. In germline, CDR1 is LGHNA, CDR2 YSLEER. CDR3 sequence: CASSQELAGLTDTQYF. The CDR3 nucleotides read TGCGCCAGCAGCCAAGAGCTAGCGGGTCTCACAGATACGCAGTATTTT.

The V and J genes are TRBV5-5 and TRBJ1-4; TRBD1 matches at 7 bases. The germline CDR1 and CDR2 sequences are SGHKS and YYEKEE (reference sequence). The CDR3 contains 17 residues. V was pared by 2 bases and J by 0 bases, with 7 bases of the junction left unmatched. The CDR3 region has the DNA TGTGCCAGCAGCTTAACCGGGACAGCCGCAACTAATGAAAAACTGTTTTTT. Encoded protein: CASSLTGTAATNEKLFF. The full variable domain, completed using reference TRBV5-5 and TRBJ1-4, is DAGVTQSPTHLIKTRGQQVTLRCSPISGHKSVSWYQQVLGQGPQFIFQYYEKEERGRGNFPDRFSARQFPNYSSELNVNALLLGDSALYLCASSLTGTAATNEKLFFGSGTQLSVL.

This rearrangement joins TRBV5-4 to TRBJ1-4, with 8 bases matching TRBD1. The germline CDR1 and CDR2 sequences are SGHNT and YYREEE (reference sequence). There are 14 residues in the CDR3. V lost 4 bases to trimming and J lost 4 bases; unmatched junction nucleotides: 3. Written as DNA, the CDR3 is TGTGCCAGCAGCCGAGGACAGGGTAATGAAAAACTGTTTTTT. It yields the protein CASSRGQGNEKLFF.

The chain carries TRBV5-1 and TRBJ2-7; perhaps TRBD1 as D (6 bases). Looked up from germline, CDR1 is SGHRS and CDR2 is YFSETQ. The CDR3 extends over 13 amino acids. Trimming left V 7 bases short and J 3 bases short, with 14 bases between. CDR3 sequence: CASARAGVYEQYF. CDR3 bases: TGCGCCAGCGCAAGGGCAGGGGTCTACGAGCAGTACTTC.

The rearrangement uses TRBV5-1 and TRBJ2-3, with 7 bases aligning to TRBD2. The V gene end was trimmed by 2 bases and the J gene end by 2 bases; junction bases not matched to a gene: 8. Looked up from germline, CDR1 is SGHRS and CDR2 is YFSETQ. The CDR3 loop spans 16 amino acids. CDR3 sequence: CASSFEGRGTTDTQYF. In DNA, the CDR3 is TGCGCCAGCAGCTTTGAGGGGCGGGGGACCACAGATACGCAGTATTTT.

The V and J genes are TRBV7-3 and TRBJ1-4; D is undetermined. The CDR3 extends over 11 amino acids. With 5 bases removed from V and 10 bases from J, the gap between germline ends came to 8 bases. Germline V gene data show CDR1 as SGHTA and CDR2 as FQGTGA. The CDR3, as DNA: TGTGCCAGCAGCCCCTGCGGAAAACTGTTTTTT. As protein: CASSPCGKLFF.

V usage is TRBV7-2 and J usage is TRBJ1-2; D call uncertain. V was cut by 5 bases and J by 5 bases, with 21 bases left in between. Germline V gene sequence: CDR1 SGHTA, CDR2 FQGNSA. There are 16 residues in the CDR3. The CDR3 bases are TGTGCCAGCAGCATTGAGGGAAGCAAAAATATTTATGGCTACACCTTC. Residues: CASSIEGSKNIYGYTF.

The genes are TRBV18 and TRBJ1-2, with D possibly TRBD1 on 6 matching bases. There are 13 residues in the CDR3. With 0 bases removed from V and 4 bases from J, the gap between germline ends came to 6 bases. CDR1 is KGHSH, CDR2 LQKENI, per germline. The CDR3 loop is CASSPPDSYGYTF. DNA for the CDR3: TGTGCCAGCTCACCACCGGACAGCTATGGCTACACCTTC.

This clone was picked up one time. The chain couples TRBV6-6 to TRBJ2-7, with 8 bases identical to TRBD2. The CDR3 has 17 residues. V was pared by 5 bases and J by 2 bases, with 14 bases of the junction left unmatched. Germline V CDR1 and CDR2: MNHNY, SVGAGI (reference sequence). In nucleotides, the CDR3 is TGTGCCAGCAGTCAATACGACGGGGGGGCACCTCCCTACGAGCAGTACTTC. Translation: CASSQYDGGAPPYEQYF.

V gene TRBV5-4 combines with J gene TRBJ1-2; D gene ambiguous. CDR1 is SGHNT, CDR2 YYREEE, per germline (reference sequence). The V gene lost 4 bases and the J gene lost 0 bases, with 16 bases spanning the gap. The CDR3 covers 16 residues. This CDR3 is CASSPTLTDSNYGYTF. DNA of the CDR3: TGTGCCAGCAGCCCGACTTTGACCGACTCTAACTATGGCTACACCTTC.

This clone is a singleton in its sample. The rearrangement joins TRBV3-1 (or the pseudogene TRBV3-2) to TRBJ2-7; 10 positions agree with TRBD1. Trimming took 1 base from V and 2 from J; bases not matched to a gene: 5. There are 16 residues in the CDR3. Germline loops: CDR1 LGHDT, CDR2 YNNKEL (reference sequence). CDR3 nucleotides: TGTGCCAGCAGCCAAGCCGACAGGGGGCGTCCCTACGAGCAGTACTTC. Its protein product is CASSQADRGRPYEQYF.

The CDR3 spells CASSPSGDSSYNSPLHF. CDR3 coding DNA: TGTGCCAGTAGTCCTTCTGGGGACTCCTCCTATAATTCACCCCTCCACTTT. V and J are TRBV19 and TRBJ1-6; possible D gene TRBD1, 5 bases. The CDR3 has 17 amino acids. Germline assignment: CDR1 LNHDA and CDR2 SQIVND (reference sequence). V lost 5 bases, J lost 0 bases, and 14 bases lay in between.